These 3 T cell receptor beta chains originate from one sample sequenced in a study of cytomegalovirus exposure and HLA in healthy donors. Libraries were prepared by immunoSEQ multiplex PCR; TCRdb keeps only in-frame clonotypes and omits some of them. The table has roughly 180,000 clones, roughly 80% seen once. Sequenced material: PBMCs. The receptors originated from a man aged 18 to 30 in good health and CMV-seropositive.

The chain joins TRBV4-3 to TRBJ2-7; a weak D match, TRBD2 (5 bases). Germline values: CDR1 LGHNA, CDR2 YSLEER. Trimming pared 4 bases from V and 2 bases from J, leaving 18 bases between. The CDR3 totals 16 residues. As DNA, the CDR3 is TGCGCCAGCAGCCCCACGCTCGAGGGAACGGCCTACGAGCAGTACTTC. Translation gives CASSPTLEGTAYEQYF.

The chain couples TRBV19 to TRBJ2-7; possible D gene TRBD1, 7 bases. The ends were cut back, 2 bases at V and 5 bases at J, with 19 bases in the middle. Germline V gene data show CDR1 as LNHDA and CDR2 as SQIVND (reference sequence). This CDR3 has 16 residues. In nucleotides, the CDR3 is TGTGCCAGTAGTATATCCCGGAGGGGGCTAGTGGACGAGCAGTACTTC. Protein: CASSISRRGLVDEQYF. The whole variable domain, remainder taken from reference TRBV19 and TRBJ2-7, is DGGITQSPKYLFRKEGQNVTLSCEQNLNHDAMYWYRQDPGQGLRLIYYSQIVNDFQKGDIAEGYSVSREKKESFPLTVTSAQKNPTAFYLCASSISRRGLVDEQYFGPGTRLTVT.

For the CDR3, the DNA is TGTGCCAGCAGTTCGAATCTAGCGGGTGGCTACAATGAGCAGTTCTTC. The encoded protein is CASSSNLAGGYNEQFF. The chain employs TRBV6-5 and TRBJ2-1, with TRBD2 matching over 8 bases. The CDR3 contains 16 residues. The ends lost 4 bases at V and 3 bases at J; junction bases unmatched: 8. Germline V gives CDR1 MNHEY, CDR2 SVGAGI.